One and the same sample provided the 29 T cell receptor beta chains below, sequenced in a study of T-cell reconstitution after alpha-beta-depleted transplantation in children. Preparation of the TCRbeta library was carried out with unique molecular identifiers. In TCRdb, the PCR reads were re-called with MiXCR into one record per CDR3 protein. The sample lists hundreds of thousands of distinct CDR3 sequences; about an eighth were seen once. The sequenced sample was PBMCs, mostly from graft donor cells, obtained 360 days after TCRalphabeta/CD19-depleted stem cell transplant. The receptors stem from a male patient aged 10-17 years who had a stem cell transplant for acute myeloid leukemia, so the T cells may come from the graft donor.

The rearrangement uses TRBV5-1 and TRBJ2-7, with D perhaps matching TRBD2 (6 bases). The CDR3 is 15 residues long. Germline CDR1 is SGHRS and CDR2 is YFSETQ. Trimming removed 4 bases from V and 3 bases from J, with 17 bases in between. The CDR3 spells CASSTRSGPGYEQYF. The DNA of the CDR3 is TGCGCCAGCAGCACCCGAAGCGGGCCTGGCTACGAGCAGTACTTC. Drawing the rest from reference TRBV5-1 and TRBJ2-7, the complete variable domain is KAGVTQTPRYLIKTRGQQVTLSCSPISGHRSVSWYQQTPGQGLQFLFEYFSETQRNKGNFPGRFSGRQFSNSRSEMNVSTLELGDSALYLCASSTRSGPGYEQYFGPGTRLTVT.

This clonotype was counted between two and nine times. V and J are TRBV29-1 and TRBJ2-2; 7 bases line up with TRBD2. V shed 4 bases and J 2 bases; nucleotides not matched to a gene: 10. There are 16 residues in the CDR3. CDR1 and CDR2 from the germline V gene are SQVTM and ANQGSEA. The CDR3 loop reads CSVAGREGSNTGELFF. The CDR3 bases are TGCAGCGTTGCGGGCAGGGAGGGTTCTAACACCGGGGAGCTGTTTTTT.

The gene calls are TRBV2 and TRBJ2-2, with 10 nucleotides matching TRBD1. The CDR3 covers 15 residues. Trimming removed 6 bases from V and 7 bases from J; junction bases left unmatched: 8. Germline-derived CDR1 and CDR2 are SNHLY and FYNNEI. CDR3 region: CASRPGTGVFGELFF. CDR3 bases: TGTGCCAGCAGACCCGGGACAGGGGTATTCGGGGAGCTGTTTTTT.

A remark on this clonotype: An end of the junction differs from the germline gene, which may be a read error. The gene calls are TRBV7-8 and TRBJ2-7, with 12 bases matching TRBD2. The CDR3 has 15 residues. From germline, CDR1 is SGHVS and CDR2 FQNEAQ. CDR3 nucleotide sequence: TGTGCCAGCACCTTAGTTACTAGCGGGGGGTACGAGCAGTACTTC. It codes for CASTLVTSGGYEQYF.

The chain links TRBV27 to TRBJ2-7, with 15 nucleotides matching TRBD2. Germline CDR1 MNHEY, CDR2 SMNVEV (reference sequence). V was pared by 0 bases and J by 7 bases, with 7 bases of the junction left unmatched. The CDR3 is made up of 17 amino acids. The CDR3 nucleotides read TGTGCCAGCAGTTTATCCCTGGGACTAGCGGGAGGACGGGAGCAGTACTTC. Residues: CASSLSLGLAGGREQYF.

This clonotype was observed a few times. The DNA for the CDR3 is TGTGCCAGCAGGGCAGCTAACTATGGCTACACCTTC. Translating it yields CASRAANYGYTF. J is TRBJ1-2 and V is TRBV28; D gene unclear. CDR3 length equals 12 residues. V was pared by 6 bases and J by 0 bases, with 5 bases between. Germline values: CDR1 MDHEN, CDR2 SYDVKM.

J is TRBJ1-1 and V is TRBV7-2; no clear D gene. In germline, CDR1 is SGHTA, CDR2 FQGNSA. The CDR3 consists of 12 residues. V was clipped by 5 bases and J by 5 bases, with 9 bases between them. CDR3 coding DNA: TGTGCCAGCAGCATACCAACTACTGAAGCTTTCTTT. As protein: CASSIPTTEAFF.

The table lists this clonotype with a few counts. The CDR3 DNA reads as TGTGCCAGCAGCTTAGCTCTACCGCCCCCCTACAATGAGCAGTTCTTC. Protein product: CASSLALPPPYNEQFF. The V and J genes are TRBV7-9 and TRBJ2-1; D not certain. Trimming took off 0 bases at V and 2 bases at J, with 11 bases between the two ends. Per the germline V gene, CDR1 is SEHNR and CDR2 is FQNEAQ (reference sequence). This CDR3 is 16 amino acids long. Looking up the rest from reference TRBV7-9 and TRBJ2-1 gives the full variable domain: DTGVSQNPRHKITKRGQNVTFRCDPISEHNRLYWYRQTLGQGPEFLTYFQNEAQLEKSRLLSDRFSAERPKGSFSTLEIQRTEQGDSAMYLCASSLALPPPYNEQFFGPGTRLTVL.

This clonotype was seen a handful of times. V gene TRBV28 combines with J gene TRBJ2-7; tentatively, D is TRBD1 (6 bases). V was pared by 6 bases and J by 1 base, with 16 bases between. CDR3 length: 15 residues. Germline V gene data show CDR1 as MDHEN and CDR2 as SYDVKM. The CDR3 bases are TGTGCCAGCAGCCCATCAGGGGCCCCGTCCTACGAGCAGTACTTC. Protein: CASSPSGAPSYEQYF.

V is TRBV6-1 and J is TRBJ2-7, with D possibly being TRBD2 (5 bases). The length of the CDR3 is 13 residues. CDR1 and CDR2 (germline): MNHNS, SASEGT. Trimming pared 5 bases from V and 3 bases from J, leaving 11 bases between. In nucleotides, the CDR3 is TGTGCCAGCAGTCGAGGGAGAGGCTACGAGCAGTACTTC. Translating it yields CASSRGRGYEQYF.

A few counts support this clonotype. V and J are TRBV29-1 and TRBJ2-7; 9 nucleotides match TRBD2. Trimming removed 4 bases from V and 7 bases from J; junction bases left unmatched: 8. Per germline, CDR1 SQVTM and CDR2 ANQGSEA. There are 13 residues in the CDR3. CDR3 in DNA: TGCAGCGTTGTCTTAGCGGGAGTGGGTGAGCAGTACTTC. It encodes CSVVLAGVGEQYF.

Details on this clonotype: A junction end diverges from the germline sequence, so it may reflect a read error. V usage is TRBV5-1 and J usage is TRBJ2-7; D may be TRBD2 (6 bases). This CDR3 is built from 15 residues. The germline gives CDR1 SGHRS, CDR2 YFSETQ. CDR3 region: CTSSFITGTVYEQYF. The CDR3 DNA follows: TGCACCAGCAGCTTTATAACCGGGACTGTCTACGAGCAGTACTTC.

The V gene is TRBV6-6, the J gene TRBJ1-6, with D unresolved. CDR1 and CDR2 (germline): MNHNY, SVGAGI (reference sequence). This CDR3 has 13 residues. V lost 8 bases and J 0 bases, leaving 5 bases between the germline ends. CDR3 DNA sequence: TGTGCCAGCGGGAGCTCCTATAATTCACCCCTCCACTTT. Translation: CASGSSYNSPLHF.

This clonotype was seen a handful of times. The rearrangement uses TRBV15 and TRBJ2-5; no definite D call. Per the germline V gene, CDR1 is LNHNV and CDR2 is YYDKDF (reference sequence). This CDR3 has 11 amino acids. Trimming cost V 5 bases and J 5 bases, with 6 bases left between them. The CDR3 DNA sequence: TGTGCCACCAGCTGGACGGAGACCCAGTACTTC. It codes for CATSWTETQYF.

In its sample, this clonotype was seen many times. The gene calls are TRBV4-2 and TRBJ2-1, with D unclear. Trimming pared 4 bases from V and 6 bases from J, leaving 16 bases between. This CDR3 has 15 amino acids. Germline V gene sequence: CDR1 LGHNA, CDR2 YNFKEQ. CDR3 in DNA: TGTGCCAGCAGCCTCGGGTCTGTCGAGAGCAATGAGCAGTTCTTC. Protein product: CASSLGSVESNEQFF.

This clonotype was recorded at least ten times. V usage is TRBV29-1 and J usage is TRBJ1-1; maybe TRBD1 (6 bases). Deletions cut 7 bases from V and 1 base from J, with 10 bases between. Looked up from germline, CDR1 is SQVTM and CDR2 is ANQGSEA. The CDR3 sequence is 12 residues long. The CDR3 DNA is TGCAGCGCTGGGGGCGGGAACACTGAAGCTTTCTTT. As protein: CSAGGGNTEAFF. Full variable domain (missing parts from reference TRBV29-1 and TRBJ1-1): SAVISQKPSRDICQRGTSLTIQCQVDSQVTMMFWYRQQPGQSLTLIATANQGSEATYESGFVIDKFPISRPNLTFSTLTVSNMSPEDSSIYLCSAGGGNTEAFFGQGTRLTVV.

This clonotype occurred many times. V is TRBV14 and J is TRBJ2-3; D might be TRBD2 (5 bases). This CDR3 is built from 15 residues. The germline CDR1 and CDR2 sequences are SGHDN and FVKESK. V dropped 4 bases and J dropped 2 bases, with 13 bases sitting between them. The CDR3 here is CASSLDYPDTDTQYF. CDR3 DNA sequence: TGTGCCAGCAGCCTAGACTATCCGGACACAGATACGCAGTATTTT.

This clonotype was counted ten times or more. The CDR3: CASSPFRGAGELFF. The DNA of the CDR3 is TGTGCCAGCAGTCCCTTCCGTGGGGCCGGGGAGCTGTTTTTT. This rearrangement joins TRBV2 to TRBJ2-2; D is ambiguous. Trimming cost V 5 bases and J 6 bases, with 13 bases left between them. The CDR3 runs to 14 residues. Germline CDR1 is SNHLY and CDR2 is FYNNEI.

Ten or more counts support this clonotype. This chain links TRBV27 with TRBJ2-7, with D perhaps TRBD2 (6 bases). CDR1 is MNHEY, CDR2 SMNVEV, per germline (reference sequence). The CDR3 is 12 residues long. Trimming removed 5 bases from V and 8 bases from J, with 13 bases in between. The CDR3 loop reads CASSKPGGKQYF. The CDR3 DNA sequence: TGTGCCAGCAGTAAACCCGGAGGGAAGCAGTACTTC.

This clonotype was picked up many times. This rearrangement joins TRBV24-1 to TRBJ2-5; D may be TRBD1 (5 bases). The V and J ends lost 9 bases and 4 bases respectively, with 11 bases between them. The CDR3 consists of 12 residues. Germline CDR1 KGHDR, CDR2 SFDVKD. CDR3 coding DNA: TGTGCCACCGCAAGGGGCGGAGAGACCCAGTACTTC. Its translation is CATARGGETQYF.

This clonotype was counted a few times. J is TRBJ1-2 and V is TRBV6-1; 8 nucleotides agree with TRBD1. The germline V gene has CDR1 MNHNS and CDR2 SASEGT. J lost 4 bases, V lost 6 bases, and 16 bases had no gene match. The CDR3 contains 17 residues. This CDR3 reads CASSQDSIPRGLYGYTF. The DNA of the CDR3 is TGTGCCAGCAGCCAAGATTCTATCCCCAGGGGGCTCTATGGCTACACCTTC.

V and J are TRBV12-3 or TRBV12-4 and TRBJ2-7, with D maybe TRBD1 (6 bases). V lost 3 bases and J 3 bases, leaving 18 bases between the germline ends. The CDR3 length is 16 residues. Here the CDR3 DNA reads TGTGCCAGCAGTTTCACGATAACTGGACAGTTCTACGAGCAGTACTTC. The encoded protein is CASSFTITGQFYEQYF.

This clonotype appeared once. The chain is built from TRBV18 and TRBJ1-1; 7 bases match TRBD1. This CDR3 has 16 residues. Germline trimming cut 3 bases from V and 0 bases from J; bases unmatched to any gene: 7. Germline assignment: CDR1 KGHSH and CDR2 LQKENI. This chain's CDR3 is CASSPLTGTVNTEAFF. Here the CDR3 DNA reads TGTGCCAGCTCACCGTTGACCGGGACAGTGAACACTGAAGCTTTCTTT.

Many counts were recorded for this clonotype. The rearrangement links TRBV6-5 to TRBJ2-1, with D possibly being TRBD2 (6 bases). Germline lookup yields CDR1 MNHEY and CDR2 SVGAGI. The V gene lost 7 bases and the J gene lost 6 bases, with 13 bases spanning the gap. The CDR3 consists of 13 residues. The CDR3 DNA is TGTGCCAGCAATTTACGGGGGTTCAATGAGCAGTTCTTC. Translating gives CASNLRGFNEQFF.

V usage is TRBV20-1 and J usage is TRBJ2-1; TRBD2 is a possible D gene (7 bases). This CDR3 spans 16 amino acids. Looked up from germline, CDR1 is DFQATT and CDR2 is SNEGSKA (reference sequence). V was trimmed by 5 bases and J by 8 bases, leaving 25 bases between them. The CDR3 DNA reads as TGCAGTGCTGGGGGCCCGACTAGCTCTACTTTGGATGAGCAGTTCTTC. This translates into CSAGGPTSSTLDEQFF.

This clonotype was seen a handful of times. The chain carries TRBV28 and TRBJ2-7; D is unresolved. Germline V lookup: CDR1 MDHEN, CDR2 SYDVKM. V lost 5 bases and J lost 2, with 16 bases in between. The CDR3 extends over 15 amino acids. CDR3 DNA sequence: TGTGCCAGCAGTGGGATATGGAAGGCTACCTACGAGCAGTACTTC. It specifies CASSGIWKATYEQYF.

In this sample, this clonotype turned up a few times. The chain carries TRBV30 and TRBJ1-2; D is unresolved. The CDR3 is 14 residues long. The germline CDR1 and CDR2 sequences are GTSNPN and SVGIG (reference sequence). V was trimmed by 3 bases and J by 3 bases, leaving 14 bases between them. CDR3 amino acids: CAWRDLPRHYGYTF. The CDR3 DNA follows: TGTGCCTGGAGAGACTTACCGCGTCACTATGGCTACACCTTC.

The table lists this clonotype with a few counts. The CDR3 region is CSASMGGGYTF. The CDR3 bases are TGCAGTGCTAGTATGGGCGGTGGCTACACCTTC. The J gene is TRBJ1-2, the V gene TRBV20-1; the D is unclear. The V gene's germline CDR1 is DFQATT and CDR2 SNEGSKA (reference sequence). Trimming pared 3 bases from V and 7 bases from J, leaving 9 bases between. The CDR3 runs 11 residues.

This clonotype came up many times. This chain uses TRBV5-1 with TRBJ2-1, with D hard to call. CDR1 and CDR2 from the germline V gene are SGHRS and YFSETQ. V was pared by 0 bases and J by 3 bases, with 10 bases between. This CDR3 contains 15 residues. The DNA for the CDR3 is TGCGCCAGCAGCTTGGTTGTTTTCGGCTACAATGAGCAGTTCTTC. This sequence encodes CASSLVVFGYNEQFF.